This T cell receptor beta chain was recovered during a study of graft-versus-host responses after intestinal transplantation. Concerning this clone: Its antigen is currently unknown.

Assay used: immunoSEQ multiplex PCR; TCRdb lists only in-frame clones, some missing. The profile shows about 120,000 clones, 90% to 95% of them singletons. Findings and caveats of the study: Analysis identified GvH clones in recipient marrow, with some appearing first in ileum or blood.

Germline lookup yields CDR1 LNHNV and CDR2 YYDKDF (reference sequence). The length of the CDR3 is 14 residues. V was clipped by 1 base and J by 5 bases, with 12 bases between them. Sample: unstimulated CD4+ T cells sorted from spleen or lymph node cells, taken before intestinal transplant. This TCR was sampled from a human donor who received an intestinal transplant. This rearrangement joins TRBV15 to TRBJ2-7; no definite D call. The CDR3 is CATSRAARADEQYF. The CDR3 nucleotides read TGTGCCACCAGCAGAGCTGCAAGGGCCGACGAGCAGTACTTC. The full variable domain, in which reference TRBV15 and TRBJ2-7 provide the parts outside the CDR3, is DAMVIQNPRYQVTQFGKPVTLSCSQTLNHNVMYWYQQKSSQAPKLLFHYYDKDFNNEADTPDNFQSRRPNTSFCFLDIRSPGLGDTAMYLCATSRAARADEQYFGPGTRLTVT.